The 2 T cell receptor beta chains listed next were all sequenced from one sample in a study of shared clonotypes between healthy human individuals. Assay used: immunoSEQ multiplex PCR; TCRdb lists only in-frame clones, some missing. This table holds millions of clones, roughly 93% found once. Sequences were obtained from naive CD4+ T cells from PBMCs. As for subset: CD45RA+ positively selected. Every receptor here comes from a man younger than 30 in good health. Some clones in this sample may be carry-over from other donors' samples.

V and J are TRBV19 and TRBJ1-2, with D possibly matching TRBD1 (5 bases). Between the trimmed V and J ends, which lost 4 bases and 3 bases, there was a span of 12 bases. Germline V gives CDR1 LNHDA, CDR2 SQIVND (reference sequence). The CDR3 loop spans 14 amino acids. The CDR3 loop is CASSRGQLHYGYTF. For the CDR3, the DNA is TGTGCCAGTAGTAGGGGCCAGCTACACTATGGCTACACCTTC. The variable domain in full, with the rest retrieved from reference TRBV19 and TRBJ1-2, is DGGITQSPKYLFRKEGQNVTLSCEQNLNHDAMYWYRQDPGQGLRLIYYSQIVNDFQKGDIAEGYSVSREKKESFPLTVTSAQKNPTAFYLCASSRGQLHYGYTFGSGTRLTVV.

This clone came up once. The CDR3 region is CASSLGQDAWNTIYF. The CDR3 DNA is TGCGCCAGCAGCCTAGGACAGGACGCGTGGAACACCATATATTTT. V usage is TRBV5-1 and J usage is TRBJ1-3; the match to TRBD1 covers 7 bases. V lost 4 bases, J lost 7 bases, and 11 bases stayed unmatched. This CDR3 is built from 15 residues. CDR1 SGHRS and CDR2 YFSETQ come from the germline V gene.